Below, 21 T cell receptor beta chains from the same sample are listed, as sequenced in a study of response to subunit inactivated influenza vaccine. In TCRdb, the RT-PCR reads were re-called with MiXCR into one record per CDR3 protein. The sample records 650,000 to 700,000 distinct CDR3 sequences, 15% to 17% being singletons. This material consisted of PBMCs from blood, taken approximately 13 days after vaccination. The receptors here all came from a man over 45 who received an inactivated influenza vaccine.

This chain uses TRBV9 with TRBJ2-1, with D possibly being TRBD2 (5 bases). Germline assignment: CDR1 SGDLS and CDR2 YYNGEE. Trimming removed 0 bases at V and 0 bases at J, with 10 bases between. This CDR3 is built from 16 residues. CDR3 in DNA: TGTGCCAGCAGCGTAGAAAGCGGAGGCTCCTACAATGAGCAGTTCTTC. Protein: CASSVESGGSYNEQFF.

The gene calls are TRBV28 and TRBJ2-3; 7 nucleotides agree with TRBD1. Per the germline V gene, CDR1 is MDHEN and CDR2 is SYDVKM. The CDR3 covers 13 residues. CDR3 protein: CVLRDSGTDTQYF. The CDR3 nucleotides are TGTGTCCTCCGGGACAGCGGCACAGATACGCAGTATTTT.

The chain carries TRBV6-5 and TRBJ2-2, with a weak D call TRBD1 (6 bases). The V gene lost 0 bases and the J gene lost 0 bases, with 8 bases spanning the gap. Germline CDR1 and CDR2: MNHEY and SVGAGI. The CDR3 is made up of 16 amino acids. CDR3 coding DNA: TGTGCCAGCAGTTACTCGAGGACAGCGAACACCGGGGAGCTGTTTTTT. Protein product: CASSYSRTANTGELFF.

This clonotype was seen more than once but under ten times. The chain couples TRBV12-3 or TRBV12-4 to TRBJ2-1; the match to TRBD2 covers 8 bases. The J segment lost 3 bases and the V segment lost 6 bases, leaving 7 bases of the junction unmatched. CDR3 length equals 15 residues. The CDR3 DNA follows: TGTGCCAGCAGCGGGGGGGCAGGCGGCTACAATGAGCAGTTCTTC. This translates into CASSGGAGGYNEQFF.

This clonotype has at least ten counts. The rearrangement uses TRBV5-1 and TRBJ1-1; D might be TRBD1 (6 bases). The germline gives CDR1 SGHRS, CDR2 YFSETQ. The CDR3 spans 16 residues. Trimming left V 4 bases short and J 0 bases short, with 16 bases between. CDR3 coding DNA: TGCGCCAGCAGCCATCCTCTGGGGGCCATGAACACTGAAGCTTTCTTT. Amino acid sequence: CASSHPLGAMNTEAFF. The full variable domain, completed using reference TRBV5-1 and TRBJ1-1, is KAGVTQTPRYLIKTRGQQVTLSCSPISGHRSVSWYQQTPGQGLQFLFEYFSETQRNKGNFPGRFSGRQFSNSRSEMNVSTLELGDSALYLCASSHPLGAMNTEAFFGQGTRLTVV.

This chain connects TRBV12-3 or TRBV12-4 to TRBJ2-3; 7 nucleotides agree with TRBD2. The CDR3 runs to 15 residues. The V gene end was trimmed by 7 bases and the J gene end by 6 bases; junction bases not matched to a gene: 13. For the CDR3, the DNA is TGTGCCAGCACTTCGACGGGAGGCCCTCCGGATACGCAGTATTTT. Its protein is CASTSTGGPPDTQYF.

This clonotype occurred a few times. V gene TRBV6-5 combines with J gene TRBJ2-3; D is perhaps TRBD2 (7 bases). Per the germline V gene, CDR1 is MNHEY and CDR2 is SVGAGI. V gave up 3 bases and J gave up 3 bases, with 16 bases separating them. This CDR3 region has 16 residues. CDR3 DNA sequence: TGTGCCAGCAGTTATGGGTGGGGGGGCCGAACAGATACGCAGTATTTT. This gives the protein CASSYGWGGRTDTQYF.

This clonotype was detected only a few times. The V call is TRBV6-5, the J call TRBJ2-5, with D unresolved. From germline, CDR1 is MNHEY and CDR2 SVGAGI. The CDR3 totals 13 residues. Deletions cut 6 bases from V and 0 bases from J, with 8 bases between. The CDR3 DNA sequence: TGTGCCAGCAGGTACACGTACCAAGAGACCCAGTACTTC. This gives the protein CASRYTYQETQYF.

This clonotype has more than one count but fewer than ten. The genes are TRBV15 and TRBJ1-4; 8 bases fit TRBD1. Germline CDR1 and CDR2: LNHNV and YYDKDF (reference sequence). V trimming: 4 bases; J trimming: 3 bases; junction bases outside the gene matches: 7. The CDR3 spans 16 residues. The CDR3: CATSIDRGRPNEKLFF. The CDR3 nucleotides are TGTGCCACCAGCATAGACAGGGGAAGACCTAATGAAAAACTGTTTTTT.

This sequence joins TRBV10-2 and TRBJ2-6; D possibly matches TRBD1 or TRBD2 (6 bases each). Germline lookup yields CDR1 WSHSY and CDR2 SAAADI. Trimming stripped 5 bases from V and 4 bases from J, with 12 bases between. The CDR3 loop spans 15 amino acids. CDR3 bases: TGCGCCAGCAGTCACAGGGAGGCCGGGGCCAACGTCCTGACTTTC. Its translation: CASSHREAGANVLTF.

The rearrangement uses TRBV24-1 and TRBJ2-6, with D uncertain. The germline V gene encodes CDR1 KGHDR and CDR2 SFDVKD. The V and J ends lost 3 bases and 7 bases respectively, with 6 bases between them. The CDR3 loop spans 13 amino acids. The chain's CDR3 is CATSDESANVLTF. The CDR3 DNA reads TGTGCCACCAGTGATGAATCCGCCAACGTCCTGACTTTC.

The chain couples TRBV5-1 to TRBJ2-3, with D hard to call. The germline V gene encodes CDR1 SGHRS and CDR2 YFSETQ. The V end lost 4 bases, the J end lost 6 bases, and 9 bases lay between the germline ends. The CDR3 is 12 residues long. CDR3 coding DNA: TGCGCCAGCAGCATTAGCCCGGATACGCAGTATTTT. This gives the protein CASSISPDTQYF.

V gene TRBV20-1 combines with J gene TRBJ1-2; the D gene is possibly TRBD1 (6 bases). The CDR3 totals 14 residues. V lost 3 bases to trimming and J lost 4 bases, with 15 bases between them. Germline CDR1 and CDR2: DFQATT and SNEGSKA (reference sequence). CDR3 amino acids: CSARSGGAIYGYTF. The DNA for the CDR3 is TGCAGTGCTAGGTCGGGGGGCGCGATCTATGGCTACACCTTC.

This chain uses TRBV28 with TRBJ2-5; D remains ambiguous. Germline lookup yields CDR1 MDHEN and CDR2 SYDVKM. The CDR3 is 14 amino acids. The ends were cut back, 8 bases at V and 5 bases at J, with 18 bases in the middle. The CDR3 region is CASRKVGPHETQYF. As DNA, the CDR3 is TGTGCCAGCCGTAAGGTTGGGCCTCACGAGACCCAGTACTTC.

This clonotype was recorded many times. The chain links TRBV20-1 to TRBJ1-3, with D perhaps matching TRBD1 (5 bases). The CDR3 length is 12 residues. Trimming cost V 3 bases and J 7 bases, with 10 bases left between them. The V gene's germline CDR1 is DFQATT and CDR2 SNEGSKA (reference sequence). The CDR3 protein is CSASPGANTIYF. CDR3 sequence (DNA): TGCAGTGCTAGTCCTGGGGCGAACACCATATATTTT.

The chain combines TRBV20-1 with TRBJ2-7; D assignment may be TRBD1 or TRBD2 (5 bases each). Germline CDR1 is DFQATT and CDR2 is SNEGSKA (reference sequence). V was cut by 4 bases and J by 0 bases, with 16 bases left in between. This CDR3 region has 15 residues. CDR3 region: CSANPGRSNSYEQYF. Written as DNA, the CDR3 is TGCAGTGCTAACCCGGGACGGAGTAACTCCTACGAGCAGTACTTC.

The V gene is TRBV10-3, the J gene TRBJ2-3; 8 bases are a match to TRBD2. The length of the CDR3 is 14 residues. The J segment lost 0 bases and the V segment lost 11 bases, leaving 7 bases of the junction unmatched. Germline V gene lookup returns CDR1 ENHRY and CDR2 SYGVKD. CDR3 DNA: TGTGCCTCCGGGGGGGAGAGTAGCACAGATACGCAGTATTTT. Its protein is CASGGESSTDTQYF.

The table lists this clonotype with many counts. The CDR3 loop is CATSDSFRLNHGPEQFF. The CDR3 DNA reads TGTGCCACCAGTGACTCCTTTCGTTTGAACCACGGGCCTGAGCAGTTCTTC. The gene calls are TRBV24-1 and TRBJ2-1; the D is unclear. CDR3 length: 17 residues. V gave up 4 bases and J gave up 9 bases, with 24 bases separating them. Per germline, CDR1 KGHDR and CDR2 SFDVKD.

The rearrangement links TRBV7-2 to TRBJ1-4, with D perhaps TRBD1 (6 bases). Germline V gene data show CDR1 as SGHTA and CDR2 as FQGNSA. This CDR3 contains 13 residues. The V end was cut by 1 base, the J end by 7 bases, with 7 bases between. The CDR3 nucleotides are TGTGCCAGCAGCTTAGACAGGGCTGAAAAACTGTTTTTT. Translating gives CASSLDRAEKLFF.

This clonotype was seen more than once but under ten times. The gene calls are TRBV28 and TRBJ2-7, with 8 bases matching TRBD1. The CDR3 has 14 amino acids. Germline CDR1 reads MDHEN; CDR2 reads SYDVKM. V trimming: 3 bases; J trimming: 3 bases; junction bases outside the gene matches: 4. The CDR3 region has the DNA TGTGCCAGCAGTTTTCGGGGACAGGTCTACGAGCAGTACTTC. Translated: CASSFRGQVYEQYF.

V gene TRBV5-1 combines with J gene TRBJ2-3; D uncertain. Germline CDR1 reads SGHRS; CDR2 reads YFSETQ. The CDR3 runs 13 residues. Trimming pared 0 bases from V and 2 bases from J, leaving 4 bases between. Here the CDR3 DNA reads TGCGCCAGCAGCTTGGTTCCCACAGATACGCAGTATTTT. Amino acid sequence: CASSLVPTDTQYF.